This T cell receptor beta chain was sequenced in a study of OX40 agonist ivuxolimab in advanced cancers. In terms of the full investigation: Ivuxolimab, which targeted the costimulatory receptor OX40 (CD134), was an agonistic, fully human IgG2 monoclonal antibody. Intravenous ivuxolimab was administered to patients every 2 weeks at six dose levels: 0.01, 0.1, 0.3, 1.5, 3 and 10 mg/kg. Of the roughly 51 dose-escalation patients, hepatocellular carcinoma was present in around 20, melanoma in roughly 15, renal cell carcinoma in 9 and head and neck cancer in 9. A male proportion of around 83% and a mean age of roughly 58 years, ranging from about 20 to 85, were recorded for the dose-escalation cohort. Patients were allowed to have had prior anti-PD-1, anti-PD-L1 or anti-CTLA-4 therapy, and more than 30% of the dose-escalation patients had previously received checkpoint inhibitors. Partial responses occurred in three dose-escalation patients: two with cutaneous melanoma and one with hepatocellular carcinoma. Peripheral TCRbeta sequencing was intended to test whether TCR sequence diversity was altered and clonal T-cell expansion was caused by ivuxolimab. The paper describes the monotherapy dose-escalation part (N = 52 patients) of the phase I trial of ivuxolimab.

For sequencing of the TCRbeta CDR3 region, genomic DNA was extracted from the sorted cells. The immunoSEQ Assay was used to sequence the TCRbeta CDR3 regions. The table comes from immuneACCESS by way of TCRdb, which keeps in-frame sequences with V and J called. Part of the clones is missing from these tables; in studies checked, under half for an unresolved V gene and the rest for unknown reasons. Present in this sample are approximately 50,000 clones, 79% of which were seen just once. Around 2.4% of the sample is in the top ten clones. Note on this clone: Its binding antigen is unknown. No per-base quality is available; no much larger clone lies one base away.

General conclusions and limits of the study: In partial responders in the 0.1-3.0 mg/kg groups, normalized peripheral clonal expansion was found to be among the lowest, especially among CD8+ T cells. Low levels of normalized T-cell clonal expansion were also seen in some patients who did not respond. Antigen specificity was not determined for the clonally expanded peripheral T cells. After ivuxolimab, more expanded clones were found on average in CD8+ T cells than in CD4+ T cells. At doses from 0.1 to 3.0 mg/kg, clonal expansion was seen in both CD4+ and CD8+ blood T cells between baseline and week 6.

The trial excluded patients who had a history of autoimmune disease or who were on systemic immunosuppression. Peripheral blood for TCR sequencing was collected from all dose cohorts at baseline, on cycle 4 day 1, and on cycle 7 day 1. The samples were drawn from a first-in-human, open-label, multicenter phase I dose-escalation trial of ivuxolimab. Adults with locally advanced or metastatic melanoma, renal cell, hepatocellular, or head and neck squamous cell carcinoma were enrolled in the trial. CD4+ and CD8+ T cells were sorted separately from peripheral blood before TCR sequencing. The sequence was obtained from an adult with an advanced solid tumor such as melanoma, head and neck, liver or kidney cancer. This material consisted of CD4+ or CD8+ T cells sorted from blood, taken in a trial of the OX40 agonist ivuxolimab.

The nucleotides are TGCGCCAGCAGCCGGGGTGGGACAGGGGGCACTTACTATGGCTACACCTTC. This gives the protein CASSRGGTGGTYYGYTF. The rearrangement joined TRBV5-1 to TRBJ1-2; the central 12 bases match TRBD1. V is cut back by 4 bases and J by 3 bases, with 10 bases in the junction unmatched. The germline V gene specifies SGHRS as CDR1 and YFSETQ as CDR2. The CDR3 measures 17 amino acids from cysteine to phenylalanine. The CDR3 DNA has 51 bases and is translated from base 1.